This entry lists 14 T cell receptor beta chains sequenced from one sample in a study of blood T cell repertoires in COVID-19. Assay: immunoSEQ multiplex PCR; the TCRdb copy retains only in-frame clones and omits some. The sample has around 100,000 clones; about 89% are singletons. The sample taken for sequencing was peripheral blood. The receptors originated from an older woman with acute or convalescent COVID-19.

The V call is TRBV6-5, the J call TRBJ1-1; 7 bases align to TRBD1. Germline assignment: CDR1 MNHEY and CDR2 SVGAGI. The CDR3 extends over 15 amino acids. V shed 4 bases, J shed 3 bases, and the junction held 8 bases outside the gene matches. Here the CDR3 reads CASSFYRQGDTEAFF. CDR3 DNA sequence: TGTGCCAGCAGTTTCTATAGACAGGGAGACACTGAAGCTTTCTTT.

The gene calls are TRBV4-2 and TRBJ1-1; 7 nucleotides align to TRBD1. The V and J ends lost 0 bases and 2 bases, in that order; junction bases with no gene match: 6. Germline assignment: CDR1 LGHNA and CDR2 YNFKEQ. The CDR3 loop spans 16 amino acids. For the CDR3, the DNA is TGTGCCAGCAGCCAAGACCTCTCAGGGGGTAACACTGAAGCTTTCTTT. It codes for CASSQDLSGGNTEAFF.

The chain links TRBV6-6 to TRBJ2-7, with 16 bases matching TRBD2. Per germline, CDR1 MNHNY and CDR2 SVGAGI (reference sequence). V shed 6 bases and J 6 bases; nucleotides not matched to a gene: 5. This CDR3 has 15 amino acids. The CDR3: CASRGTSGRASEQYF. For the CDR3, the DNA is TGTGCCAGCAGAGGGACTAGCGGGAGGGCTTCCGAGCAGTACTTC.

The V and J genes are TRBV3-1 (or the pseudogene TRBV3-2) and TRBJ2-7; TRBD2 matches 7 bases. The CDR3 has 15 residues. Germline V lookup: CDR1 LGHDT, CDR2 YNNKEL (reference sequence). After removal of 1 base from V and 2 bases from J, the junction contained 5 bases not matched to a gene. The CDR3 here is CASSQGFSGPYEQYF. CDR3 bases: TGTGCCAGCAGCCAAGGGTTTAGCGGGCCCTACGAGCAGTACTTC.

The count of this clone is one. The chain carries TRBV7-9 and TRBJ1-2; TRBD1 matches at 8 bases. Germline assignment: CDR1 SEHNR and CDR2 FQNEAQ (reference sequence). The CDR3 consists of 14 residues. Losses at the gene ends were 3 bases for V and 7 bases for J; bases not matched to a gene: 7. CDR3 nucleotide sequence: TGTGCCAGCAGCTTGGGACAGGCGTTCCCTGGCTACACCTTC. Encoded protein: CASSLGQAFPGYTF.

The genes are TRBV7-9 and TRBJ1-1; 9 bases are shared with TRBD1. Germline-derived CDR1 and CDR2 are SEHNR and FQNEAQ (reference sequence). The ends lost 4 bases at V and 3 bases at J; junction bases unmatched: 3. The CDR3 contains 14 residues. This CDR3 reads CASSSRDRDTEAFF. DNA of the CDR3: TGTGCCAGCAGCTCCCGGGACAGGGACACTGAAGCTTTCTTT.

The chain links TRBV4-2 to TRBJ2-1; TRBD2 matches at 9 bases. Germline CDR1 reads LGHNA; CDR2 reads YNFKEQ. The CDR3 spans 14 residues. V lost 4 bases to trimming and J lost 5 bases; unmatched junction nucleotides: 3. The CDR3 DNA sequence: TGTGCCAGCAGCCCTAGCGGGAACGACAATGAGCAGTTCTTC. It encodes CASSPSGNDNEQFF.

The gene calls are TRBV18 and TRBJ2-1; D is undetermined. CDR1 is KGHSH, CDR2 LQKENI, per germline. The CDR3 has 13 residues. Trimming cost V 4 bases and J 7 bases, with 11 bases left between them. The CDR3 DNA is TGTGCCAGCTCACTAGTTGTTCGGAATGAGCAGTTCTTC. It translates to CASSLVVRNEQFF.

Concerning this clone itself: The junction departs from germline at one end; a sequencing error may be responsible. The J gene is TRBJ1-4, the V gene TRBV5-8, with TRBD1 matching over 10 bases. This CDR3 contains 17 residues. The germline gives CDR1 SGHTS, CDR2 YDEGEE. CDR3 nucleotides: TGTGCCAGCATCTTGGGGGACAGGGGTATCACTAATGAAAAACTGTTTTTT. It encodes CASILGDRGITNEKLFF.

This chain connects TRBV27 to TRBJ1-1; TRBD1 might be the D (5 bases). This CDR3 is built from 15 residues. Trimming took off 6 bases at V and 0 bases at J, with 14 bases between the two ends. Germline assignment: CDR1 MNHEY and CDR2 SMNVEV (reference sequence). DNA of the CDR3: TGTGCCAGCAGCTATCGGGGGATTATGAACACTGAAGCTTTCTTT. Translated: CASSYRGIMNTEAFF.

This sequence joins TRBV9 and TRBJ2-1; TRBD2 matches 9 bases. The germline gives CDR1 SGDLS, CDR2 YYNGEE. The length of the CDR3 is 15 residues. Germline trimming cut 0 bases from V and 2 bases from J; bases unmatched to any gene: 0. The CDR3 sequence is CASSVASGTYNEQFF. CDR3 in DNA: TGTGCCAGCAGCGTAGCTAGCGGGACCTACAATGAGCAGTTCTTC.

V is TRBV5-1 and J is TRBJ2-1; D not resolved. The CDR3 runs to 15 residues. Between the trimmed V and J ends, which lost 4 bases and 0 bases, there was a span of 11 bases. Germline V gene sequence: CDR1 SGHRS, CDR2 YFSETQ. The CDR3 bases are TGCGCCAGCAGCCTACGATCACGCTCCTACAATGAGCAGTTCTTC. Residues: CASSLRSRSYNEQFF.

This chain uses TRBV5-3 with TRBJ1-2, with D tentatively TRBD1 (5 bases). TRBV5-3 is classed as an ORF, of uncertain function. V was shortened by 4 bases and J by 3 bases, with 13 bases between the two germline ends. CDR3 size: 14 residues. The CDR3 loop reads CARSLGVRDYGYTF. The CDR3 region has the DNA TGTGCCAGAAGCCTGGGGGTGAGGGACTATGGCTACACCTTC.

J is TRBJ1-3 and V is TRBV27; D not resolved. Germline V gene lookup returns CDR1 MNHEY and CDR2 SMNVEV (reference sequence). The CDR3 covers 15 residues. With 6 bases removed from V and 4 bases from J, the gap between germline ends came to 16 bases. CDR3 in amino acids: CASRKLANSGNTIYF. The CDR3 DNA follows: TGTGCCAGCAGGAAACTCGCCAATTCAGGAAACACCATATATTTT.